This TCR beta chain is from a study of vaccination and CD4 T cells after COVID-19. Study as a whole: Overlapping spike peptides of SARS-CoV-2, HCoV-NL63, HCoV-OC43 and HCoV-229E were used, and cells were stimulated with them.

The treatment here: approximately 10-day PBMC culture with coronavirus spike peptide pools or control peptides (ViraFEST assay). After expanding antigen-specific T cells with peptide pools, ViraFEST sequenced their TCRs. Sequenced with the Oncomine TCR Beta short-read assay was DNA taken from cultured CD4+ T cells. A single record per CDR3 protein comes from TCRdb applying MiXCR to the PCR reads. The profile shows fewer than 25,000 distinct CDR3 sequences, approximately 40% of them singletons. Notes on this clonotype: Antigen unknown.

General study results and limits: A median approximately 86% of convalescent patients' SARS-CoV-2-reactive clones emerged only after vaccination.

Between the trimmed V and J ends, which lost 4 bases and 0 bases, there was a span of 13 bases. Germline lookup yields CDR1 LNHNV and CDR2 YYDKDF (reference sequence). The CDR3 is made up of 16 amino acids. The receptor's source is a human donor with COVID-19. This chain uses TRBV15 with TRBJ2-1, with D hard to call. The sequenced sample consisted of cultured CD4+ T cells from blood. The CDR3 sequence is CATSIVSRSSYNEQFF. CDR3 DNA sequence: TGTGCCACCAGCATAGTTAGCCGAAGCTCCTACAATGAGCAGTTCTTC.